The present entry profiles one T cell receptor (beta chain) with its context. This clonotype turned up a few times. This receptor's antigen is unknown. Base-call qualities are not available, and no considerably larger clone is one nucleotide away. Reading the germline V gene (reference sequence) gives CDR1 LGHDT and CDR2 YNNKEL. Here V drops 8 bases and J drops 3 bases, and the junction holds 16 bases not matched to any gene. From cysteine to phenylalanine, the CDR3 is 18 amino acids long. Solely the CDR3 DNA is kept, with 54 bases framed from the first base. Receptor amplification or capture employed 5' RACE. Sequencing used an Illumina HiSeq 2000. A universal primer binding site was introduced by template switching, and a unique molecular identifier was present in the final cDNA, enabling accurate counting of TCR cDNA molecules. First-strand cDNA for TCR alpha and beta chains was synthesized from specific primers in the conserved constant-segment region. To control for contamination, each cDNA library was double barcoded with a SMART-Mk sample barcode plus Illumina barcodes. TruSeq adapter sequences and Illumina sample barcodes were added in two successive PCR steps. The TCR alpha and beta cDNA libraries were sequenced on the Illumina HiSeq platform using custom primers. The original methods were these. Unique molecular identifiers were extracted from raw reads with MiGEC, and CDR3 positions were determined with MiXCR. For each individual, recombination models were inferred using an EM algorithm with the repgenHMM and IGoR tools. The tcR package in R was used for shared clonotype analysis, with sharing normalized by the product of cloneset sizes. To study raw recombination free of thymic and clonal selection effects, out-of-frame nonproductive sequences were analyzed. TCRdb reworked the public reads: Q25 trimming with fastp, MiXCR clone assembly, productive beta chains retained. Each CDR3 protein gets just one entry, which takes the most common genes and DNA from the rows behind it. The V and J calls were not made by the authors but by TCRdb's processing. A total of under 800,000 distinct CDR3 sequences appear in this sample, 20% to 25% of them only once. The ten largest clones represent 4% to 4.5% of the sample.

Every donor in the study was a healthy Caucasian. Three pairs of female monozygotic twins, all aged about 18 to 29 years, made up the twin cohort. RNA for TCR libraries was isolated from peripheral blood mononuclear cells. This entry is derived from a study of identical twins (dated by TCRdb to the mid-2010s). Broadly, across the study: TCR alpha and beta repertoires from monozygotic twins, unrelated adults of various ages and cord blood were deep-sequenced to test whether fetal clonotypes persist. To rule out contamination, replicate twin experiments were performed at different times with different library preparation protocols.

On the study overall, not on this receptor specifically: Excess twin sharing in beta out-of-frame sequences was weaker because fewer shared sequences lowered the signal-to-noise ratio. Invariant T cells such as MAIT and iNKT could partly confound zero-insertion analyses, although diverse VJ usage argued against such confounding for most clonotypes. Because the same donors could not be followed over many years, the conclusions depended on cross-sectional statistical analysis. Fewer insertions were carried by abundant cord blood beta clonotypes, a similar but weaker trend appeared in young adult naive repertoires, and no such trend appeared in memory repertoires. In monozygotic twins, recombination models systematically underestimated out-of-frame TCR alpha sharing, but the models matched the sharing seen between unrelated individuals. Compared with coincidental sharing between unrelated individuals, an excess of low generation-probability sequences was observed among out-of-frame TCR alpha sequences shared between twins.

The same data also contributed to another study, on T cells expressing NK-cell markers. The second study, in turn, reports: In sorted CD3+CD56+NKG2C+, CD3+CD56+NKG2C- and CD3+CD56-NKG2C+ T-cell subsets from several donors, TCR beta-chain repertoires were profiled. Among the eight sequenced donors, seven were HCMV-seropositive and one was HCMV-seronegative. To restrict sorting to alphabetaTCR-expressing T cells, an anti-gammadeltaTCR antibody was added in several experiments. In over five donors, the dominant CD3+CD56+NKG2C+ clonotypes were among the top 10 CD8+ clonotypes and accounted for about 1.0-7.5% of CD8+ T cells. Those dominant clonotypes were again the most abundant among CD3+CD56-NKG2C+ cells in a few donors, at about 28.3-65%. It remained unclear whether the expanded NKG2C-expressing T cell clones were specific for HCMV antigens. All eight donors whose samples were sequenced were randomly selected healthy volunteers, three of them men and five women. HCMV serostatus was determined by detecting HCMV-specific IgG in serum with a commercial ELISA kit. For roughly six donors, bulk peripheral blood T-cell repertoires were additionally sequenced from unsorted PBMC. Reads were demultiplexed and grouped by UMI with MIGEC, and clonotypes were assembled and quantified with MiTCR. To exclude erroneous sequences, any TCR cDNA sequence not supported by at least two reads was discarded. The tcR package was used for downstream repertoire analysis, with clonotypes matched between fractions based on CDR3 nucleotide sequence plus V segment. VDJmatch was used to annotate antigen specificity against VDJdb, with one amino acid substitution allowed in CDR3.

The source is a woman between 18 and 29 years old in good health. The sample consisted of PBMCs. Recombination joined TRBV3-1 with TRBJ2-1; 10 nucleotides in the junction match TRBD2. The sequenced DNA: TGTGCCAGCTCCAAACATTCCAGCGGGGGGGCCATCTACAATGAGCAGTTCTTC. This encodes CASSKHSSGGAIYNEQFF.